Presented here are 4 T cell receptor beta chains from one specimen sequenced in a study of response to subunit inactivated influenza vaccine. MiXCR, applied by TCRdb to the RT-PCR reads, yields one record per CDR3 protein. The table shows over 400,000 distinct CDR3 sequences, with 9.5% to 12% occurring only once. This specimen was PBMCs from blood, taken roughly 48 days after vaccination. The receptors derive from a man aged 45 to 65 who received an inactivated influenza vaccine.

This clonotype was counted a few times. The chain carries TRBV5-5 and TRBJ2-1; tentative D call: TRBD1 (6 bases). The CDR3 extends over 14 amino acids. Between the trimmed V and J ends, which lost 4 bases and 5 bases, there was a span of 13 bases. CDR1 and CDR2 (germline): SGHKS, YYEKEE (reference sequence). In DNA form, the CDR3 reads TGTGCCAGCAGCCCCACAGGGTTCCACAATGAGCAGTTCTTC. It encodes CASSPTGFHNEQFF.

The rearrangement joins TRBV20-1 to TRBJ2-4; D not resolved. V shed 6 bases and J shed 1 base, with 13 bases lying between them. Germline assignment: CDR1 DFQATT and CDR2 SNEGSKA (reference sequence). The CDR3 sequence is 14 residues long. DNA of the CDR3: TGCAGTGCCAACCAAGACCCTGCCAAAAACATTCAGTACTTC. Encoded protein: CSANQDPAKNIQYF.

In this sample, this clonotype turned up a few times. This chain uses TRBV4-1 with TRBJ2-2, with unresolved D. Trimming shortened V by 1 base and J by 7 bases, and 7 bases separated the two germline ends. The CDR3 spans 13 residues. Germline values: CDR1 MGHRA, CDR2 YSYEKL. In DNA form, the CDR3 reads TGCGCCAGCAGCCAAGTGGGTAGCGGGGAGCTGTTTTTT. It yields the protein CASSQVGSGELFF.

This clonotype was counted only a few times. One end of the junction is discordant with germline, which a read error may explain. This sequence joins TRBV20-1 and TRBJ2-7, with TRBD2 matching 10 bases. The CDR3 spans 13 residues. CDR1 and CDR2 (germline): DFQATT, SNEGSKA (reference sequence). The DNA of the CDR3 is TGCAGTGCTAGAGGGTTAGCGGGGGGCGAGCAGTACTTT. Its translation: CSARGLAGGEQYF.